The 10 T cell receptor beta chains below all came from one sample that was sequenced in a study of cytomegalovirus exposure and HLA in healthy donors. It was with 60 Vbeta and 13 Jbeta primers that the PCR ran. The assay was immunoSEQ multiplex PCR, and TCRdb's table has in-frame clones only and misses some. The profile shows around 78,000 clones, over 60% of them singletons. The sequenced sample consisted of PBMCs. These receptors all stem from a male donor in good health and CMV-seronegative.

The V gene is TRBV5-1, the J gene TRBJ2-2; TRBD1 matches 8 bases. With 4 bases clipped from V and 2 bases from J, the junction kept 4 bases outside the gene matches. CDR3 length: 15 amino acids. Looked up from germline, CDR1 is SGHRS and CDR2 is YFSETQ. The CDR3 DNA sequence: TGCGCCAGCAGCCGGACAGGGCGTAACACCGGGGAGCTGTTTTTT. Its protein product is CASSRTGRNTGELFF.

The DNA of the CDR3 is TGTGCCAGCAGCGCATACGACAAGAACACTGAAGCTTTCTTT. It yields the protein CASSAYDKNTEAFF. The chain employs TRBV9 and TRBJ1-1; D not certain. The CDR3 runs to 14 residues. V was cut by 3 bases and J by 1 base, with 10 bases left in between. Per the germline V gene, CDR1 is SGDLS and CDR2 is YYNGEE.

The CDR3 DNA sequence: TGTGCCAGCAGCCTTCGCCCCGGGGGGGAAGAGACCCAGTACTTC. It specifies CASSLRPGGEETQYF. V is TRBV5-5 and J is TRBJ2-5, with 8 bases identical to TRBD2. The CDR3 runs 15 residues. Germline V gene sequence: CDR1 SGHKS, CDR2 YYEKEE (reference sequence). With 4 bases clipped from V and 3 bases from J, the junction kept 8 bases outside the gene matches.

The J gene is TRBJ1-3, the V gene TRBV9; D is ambiguous. This CDR3 is built from 13 residues. From germline, CDR1 is SGDLS and CDR2 YYNGEE. The V end lost 0 bases, the J end lost 4 bases, and 5 bases lay between the germline ends. This CDR3 reads CASSVGGGNTIYF. The CDR3 DNA follows: TGTGCCAGCAGCGTAGGTGGCGGAAACACCATATATTTT.

This chain links TRBV5-4 with TRBJ2-5; maybe TRBD2 (7 bases). CDR1 is SGHNT and CDR2 is YYREEE in the germline V gene (reference sequence). The length of the CDR3 is 13 residues. Between the trimmed V and J ends, which lost 4 bases and 5 bases, there was a span of 12 bases. This CDR3 reads CASSQKGGETQYF. The CDR3 bases are TGTGCCAGCAGCCAAAAGGGGGGGGAGACCCAGTACTTC.

This clone was counted between two and nine times. V usage is TRBV7-9 and J usage is TRBJ2-7, with D maybe TRBD1 (6 bases). The CDR3 spans 14 residues. CDR1 and CDR2 (germline): SEHNR, FQNEAQ (reference sequence). Trimming removed 5 bases from V and 1 base from J, with 12 bases in between. The CDR3 DNA reads TGTGCCAGCAGCCCTCGGGACATTTCCTACGAGCAGTACTTC. Translation: CASSPRDISYEQYF.

The rearrangement uses TRBV29-1 and TRBJ1-5; TRBD1 matches at 10 bases. CDR1 and CDR2 from the germline V gene are SQVTM and ANQGSEA. V was pared by 6 bases and J by 3 bases, with 5 bases of the junction left unmatched. The CDR3 length is 14 residues. The CDR3 reads CSVGTGAANQPQHF. Here the CDR3 DNA reads TGCAGCGTAGGGACAGGGGCGGCCAATCAGCCCCAGCATTTT.

The chain joins TRBV7-9 to TRBJ2-7; TRBD2 matches at 15 bases. In germline, CDR1 is SEHNR, CDR2 FQNEAQ (reference sequence). The V and J ends lost 4 bases and 0 bases, in that order; junction bases with no gene match: 7. The CDR3 has 18 amino acids. Here the CDR3 reads CASSSGLAGGPISYEQYF. The CDR3 nucleotides are TGTGCCAGCAGCTCAGGACTAGCGGGAGGGCCCATCTCCTACGAGCAGTACTTC.

The chain is built from TRBV7-2 and TRBJ2-1, with D perhaps TRBD1 (6 bases). Germline V lookup: CDR1 SGHTA, CDR2 FQGNSA. This CDR3 region has 13 residues. Trimming left V 1 base short and J 14 bases short, with 15 bases between. CDR3 bases: TGTGCCAGCAGCTTAGAGGGCAGGGGAGACGAGTTCTTC. This sequence encodes CASSLEGRGDEFF. The whole variable domain, remainder taken from reference TRBV7-2 and TRBJ2-1, is GAGVSQSPSNKVTEKGKDVELRCDPISGHTALYWYRQSLGQGLEFLIYFQGNSAPDKSGLPSDRFSAERTGGSVSTLTIQRTQQEDSAVYLCASSLEGRGDEFFGPGTRLTVL.

The gene calls are TRBV19 and TRBJ2-7; 7 nucleotides match TRBD1. This CDR3 is built from 13 residues. After removal of 5 bases from V and 1 base from J, the junction contained 2 bases not matched to a gene. Germline loops: CDR1 LNHDA, CDR2 SQIVND (reference sequence). The CDR3, as DNA: TGTGCCAGTAGTGACAGGGTATCCTACGAGCAGTACTTC. This gives the protein CASSDRVSYEQYF.